The clone carrying this TCR beta chain occurred many times. Its target is unknown. This sample stems from a study of T-cell reconstitution after alpha-beta-depleted transplantation in children. Study-wide results and caveats: In patients about two months after transplant, alpha-beta T cells reportedly arose from several hundred expanded graft clones. Newly made T cells mostly supplied T-cell counts and diversity one year after transplant.

A library of TCRbeta sequences, prepared with unique molecular identifiers, was generated. TCRdb analysed the PCR reads with MiXCR anew, one entry per CDR3 protein. The sample includes under 50,000 distinct CDR3 sequences, 7.5% to 10% of them seen just once. Material: PBMCs, mostly from graft donor cells, obtained 60 days after TCRalphabeta/CD19-depleted stem cell transplant. This clonotype was sampled from a male patient aged 2 to 9 who had a stem cell transplant for chronic granulomatous disease, so the T cells may come from the graft donor.

This chain's CDR3 is CASSGTGGNEQFF. As DNA, the CDR3 is TGCGCCAGCAGTGGGACAGGGGGCAATGAGCAGTTCTTC. The J gene is TRBJ2-1, the V gene TRBV10-1, with TRBD1 identical over 10 bases. The V and J ends lost 4 bases and 6 bases, in that order; junction bases with no gene match: 0. The V gene's germline CDR1 is WNHNN and CDR2 SYGVQD (reference sequence). CDR3 length equals 13 residues.